One sample yielded the 17 T cell receptor beta chains listed below, sequenced in a study of beta chain features in type 1 diabetes. Investigators reverse transcribed all isolated RNA, so they sequenced expressed TCRB transcripts. Using immunoSEQ multiplex PCR, the repertoire was profiled, and TCRdb retains in-frame clones only, with some absent. This table has about 220,000 clones, 11% appearing once. Sequencing used central memory CD4+ T cells from blood. Every receptor here comes from a man between 18 and 29 years old in good health.

This clone was counted a few times. One end of the junction is discordant with germline, which a read error may explain. This chain connects TRBV6-1 to TRBJ2-1; 8 nucleotides agree with TRBD1. Germline CDR1 MNHNS, CDR2 SASEGT. The CDR3 covers 15 residues. DNA for the CDR3: TGTGCCATCAGTGAATGGACAGGGTTCAGCAATGAGCAGTTCTTC. Translation gives CAISEWTGFSNEQFF.

V gene TRBV19 combines with J gene TRBJ2-1; 7 bases match TRBD2. V shed 4 bases, J shed 7 bases, and the junction held 10 bases outside the gene matches. The CDR3 totals 15 residues. CDR1 LNHDA and CDR2 SQIVND come from the germline V gene (reference sequence). CDR3 nucleotides: TGTGCCAGTAGTACCTCCCAGCGGGACCCAAATGAGCAGTTCTTC. It yields the protein CASSTSQRDPNEQFF.

V and J are TRBV6-5 and TRBJ1-1; D is unresolved. The CDR3 consists of 13 residues. Germline assignment: CDR1 MNHEY and CDR2 SVGAGI. Trimming removed 6 bases at V and 2 bases at J, with 10 bases between. This chain's CDR3 is CASSRDANTEAFF. The DNA of the CDR3 is TGTGCCAGCAGCAGAGACGCAAACACTGAAGCTTTCTTT.

This rearrangement joins TRBV23-1 to TRBJ2-1; 7 bases line up with TRBD2. TRBV23-1 is noted as an ORF with a role that remains uncertain. The length of the CDR3 is 17 residues. The junction had 5 bases not matched to a gene; V was cut back by 0 bases and J by 0 bases. The CDR3 protein is CASSQSRGLFSYNEQFF. CDR3 nucleotides: TGCGCCAGCAGTCAATCTAGGGGACTATTCTCCTACAATGAGCAGTTCTTC.

The chain couples TRBV6-5 to TRBJ2-1; 9 bases line up with TRBD2. The CDR3 extends over 14 amino acids. Trimming removed 7 bases from V and 7 bases from J; junction bases left unmatched: 8. Germline V gene data show CDR1 as MNHEY and CDR2 as SVGAGI. This chain's CDR3 is CASKAGGAWNEQFF. The CDR3 nucleotides are TGTGCCAGCAAGGCGGGAGGGGCGTGGAATGAGCAGTTCTTC.

This clone was observed many times. The chain has TRBV28 and TRBJ2-1; TRBD1 is a possible D gene (6 bases). V lost 5 bases and J lost 7, with 18 bases in between. The CDR3 covers 15 residues. Germline V gives CDR1 MDHEN, CDR2 SYDVKM. The CDR3 DNA sequence: TGTGCCAGCAGTCCCCCAGGGGCGACACGGAATGAGCAGTTCTTC. Its protein is CASSPPGATRNEQFF.

V and J are TRBV18 and TRBJ2-7; TRBD1 agrees at 9 bases. Germline V gives CDR1 KGHSH, CDR2 LQKENI. Trimming at V came to 3 bases and at J to 7 bases, leaving 1 base not matched to a gene. The CDR3 totals 12 residues. The CDR3 sequence: CASSPTGGEQYF. CDR3 nucleotide sequence: TGTGCCAGCTCACCGACAGGGGGGGAGCAGTACTTC.

The chain uses TRBV7-2 and TRBJ2-1; D may be TRBD1 (6 bases). Trimming stripped 7 bases from V and 9 bases from J, with 16 bases between. The CDR3 sequence is 13 residues long. The germline gives CDR1 SGHTA, CDR2 FQGNSA. The CDR3 here is CASNPSGVSEQFF. CDR3 bases: TGTGCCAGCAACCCCTCAGGGGTTAGTGAGCAGTTCTTC.

The rearrangement joins TRBV25-1 to TRBJ1-2, with 9 bases aligning to TRBD1. The CDR3 is 13 amino acids. Germline CDR1 reads MGHDK; CDR2 reads SYGVNS. J was trimmed by 5 bases and V by 6 bases; bases with no gene match: 4. This CDR3 reads CASRRTGAYGYTF. DNA of the CDR3: TGTGCCAGCAGGAGGACAGGGGCATATGGCTACACCTTC.

In its sample, this clone was seen a few times. V is TRBV7-2 and J is TRBJ1-2; tentative D call: TRBD1 (5 bases). V was clipped by 10 bases and J by 8 bases, with 14 bases between them. The CDR3 runs to 11 residues. CDR1 and CDR2 from the germline V gene are SGHTA and FQGNSA. The CDR3 nucleotides are TGTGCCACCGGAGGGGACGGCGGCTACACCTTC. Translating gives CATGGDGGYTF.

The chain is built from TRBV30 and TRBJ2-2; no definite D call. Germline V gene lookup returns CDR1 GTSNPN and CDR2 SVGIG (reference sequence). This CDR3 has 13 amino acids. Trimming took off 2 bases at V and 5 bases at J, with 9 bases between the two ends. CDR3 nucleotides: TGTGCCTGGAGTAATCTGGGAACCGGGGAGCTGTTTTTT. This gives the protein CAWSNLGTGELFF.

This clone was detected only a few times. The rearrangement uses TRBV10-3 and TRBJ2-5, with TRBD2 identical over 9 bases. The CDR3 is 15 residues long. V dropped 10 bases and J dropped 5; count of bases not matched to a gene: 14. CDR1 and CDR2 from the germline V gene are ENHRY and SYGVKD. In DNA, the CDR3 is TGTGCCAGCAATTTAGAGGGACTAGCCGGGGAGACCCAGTACTTC. Amino acids: CASNLEGLAGETQYF.

There are a few counts of this clone. The rearrangement links TRBV4-1 to TRBJ2-5, with 10 bases that match TRBD2. The CDR3 is 18 residues long. Per germline, CDR1 MGHRA and CDR2 YSYEKL. Unmatched junction bases numbered 12, after V lost 1 base and J lost 4 bases. In nucleotides, the CDR3 is TGCGCCAGCAGCCAAGGGCCTAGCGGGAGAGGGGTTAGAGAGACCCAGTACTTC. Its protein is CASSQGPSGRGVRETQYF.

The table lists this clone with a few counts. The V and J genes are TRBV29-1 and TRBJ1-3, with D unresolved. The CDR3 has 11 amino acids. Germline V lookup: CDR1 SQVTM, CDR2 ANQGSEA. With 7 bases removed from V and 0 bases from J, the gap between germline ends came to 4 bases. The DNA for the CDR3 is TGCAGCGGTGGCTCTGGAAACACCATATATTTT. Residues: CSGGSGNTIYF.

There are a few counts of this clone. This chain connects TRBV13 to TRBJ1-1; D gene uncertain. The V gene lost 2 bases and the J gene lost 5 bases, with 9 bases spanning the gap. Germline V gives CDR1 PRHDT, CDR2 FYEKMQ (reference sequence). The CDR3 runs 13 residues. CDR3 DNA sequence: TGTGCCAGCAGCTTAAACGCCCAAACTGAAGCTTTCTTT. Translated: CASSLNAQTEAFF.

This clone was found a few times. The chain employs TRBV29-1 and TRBJ2-3; D uncertain. The CDR3 length is 12 residues. The V gene lost 5 bases and the J gene lost 1 base, with 7 bases spanning the gap. CDR1 is SQVTM, CDR2 ANQGSEA, per germline. CDR3 nucleotide sequence: TGCAGCGTTAAAGCAGGCACAGATACGCAGTATTTT. Its translation: CSVKAGTDTQYF.

This clone occurred a few times. The chain recombines TRBV7-2 with TRBJ2-1, with 7 bases matching TRBD2. This CDR3 region has 13 residues. Germline CDR1 SGHTA, CDR2 FQGNSA. V gave up 4 bases and J gave up 10 bases; unmatched junction bases: 7. The CDR3 loop reads CASSYHLLAEQFF. CDR3 nucleotide sequence: TGTGCCAGCAGCTACCATCTACTAGCGGAGCAGTTCTTC.